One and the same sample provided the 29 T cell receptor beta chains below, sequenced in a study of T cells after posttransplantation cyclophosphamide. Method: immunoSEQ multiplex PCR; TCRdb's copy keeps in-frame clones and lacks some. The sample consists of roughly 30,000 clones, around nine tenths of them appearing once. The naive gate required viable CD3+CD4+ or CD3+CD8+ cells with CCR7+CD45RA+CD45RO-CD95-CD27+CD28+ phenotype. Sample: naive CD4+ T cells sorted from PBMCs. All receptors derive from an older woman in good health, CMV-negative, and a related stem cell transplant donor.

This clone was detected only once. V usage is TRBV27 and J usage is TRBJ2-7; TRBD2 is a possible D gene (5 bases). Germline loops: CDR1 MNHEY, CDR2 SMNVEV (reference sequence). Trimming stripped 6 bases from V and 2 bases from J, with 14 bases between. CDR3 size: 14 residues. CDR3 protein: CASSNSGNTYEQYF. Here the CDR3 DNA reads TGTGCCAGCAGCAATTCGGGAAACACCTACGAGCAGTACTTC.

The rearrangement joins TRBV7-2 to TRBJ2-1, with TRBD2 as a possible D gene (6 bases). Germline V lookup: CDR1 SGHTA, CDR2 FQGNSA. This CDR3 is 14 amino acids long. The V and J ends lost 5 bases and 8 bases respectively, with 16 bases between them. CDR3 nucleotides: TGTGCCAGCAGCACCAGACTAGAAGGGTATGAGCAGTTCTTC. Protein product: CASSTRLEGYEQFF. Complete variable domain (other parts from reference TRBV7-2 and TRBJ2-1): GAGVSQSPSNKVTEKGKDVELRCDPISGHTALYWYRQSLGQGLEFLIYFQGNSAPDKSGLPSDRFSAERTGGSVSTLTIQRTQQEDSAVYLCASSTRLEGYEQFFGPGTRLTVL.

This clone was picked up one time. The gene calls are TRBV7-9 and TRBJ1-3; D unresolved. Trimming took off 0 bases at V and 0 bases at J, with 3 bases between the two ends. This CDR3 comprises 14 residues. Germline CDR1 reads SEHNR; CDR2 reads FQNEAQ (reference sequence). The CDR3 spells CASSLASSGNTIYF. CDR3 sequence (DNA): TGTGCCAGCAGCTTAGCCAGCTCTGGAAACACCATATATTTT.

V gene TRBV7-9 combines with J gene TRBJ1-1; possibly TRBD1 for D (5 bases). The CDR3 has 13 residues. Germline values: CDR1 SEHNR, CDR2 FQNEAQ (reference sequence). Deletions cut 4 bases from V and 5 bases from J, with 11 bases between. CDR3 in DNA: TGTGCCAGCAGCTACGGGGGATTTACTGAAGCTTTCTTT. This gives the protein CASSYGGFTEAFF.

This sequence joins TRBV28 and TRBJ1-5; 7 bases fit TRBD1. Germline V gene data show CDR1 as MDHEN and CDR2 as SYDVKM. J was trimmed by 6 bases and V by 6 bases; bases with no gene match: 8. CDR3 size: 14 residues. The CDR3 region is CASRNGQDRQPQHF. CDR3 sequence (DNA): TGTGCCAGCAGAAACGGACAGGACCGTCAGCCCCAGCATTTT. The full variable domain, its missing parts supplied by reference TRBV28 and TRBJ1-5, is DVKVTQSSRYLVKRTGEKVFLECVQDMDHENMFWYRQDPGLGLRLIYFSYDVKMKEKGDIPEGYSVSREKKERFSLILESASTNQTSMYLCASRNGQDRQPQHFGDGTRLSIL.

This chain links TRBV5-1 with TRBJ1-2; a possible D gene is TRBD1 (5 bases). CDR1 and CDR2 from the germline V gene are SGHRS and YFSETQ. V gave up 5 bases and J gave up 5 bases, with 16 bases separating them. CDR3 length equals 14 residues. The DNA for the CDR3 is TGCGCCAGCAGTCTAGGCCAAGGGGTTTATGGCTACACCTTC. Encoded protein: CASSLGQGVYGYTF.

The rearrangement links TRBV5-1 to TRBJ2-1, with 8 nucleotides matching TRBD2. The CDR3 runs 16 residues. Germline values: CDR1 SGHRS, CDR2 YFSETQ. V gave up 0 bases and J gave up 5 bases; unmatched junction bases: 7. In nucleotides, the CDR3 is TGCGCCAGCAGCTTGGAACCGGGGGGGCCGAACAATGAGCAGTTCTTC. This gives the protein CASSLEPGGPNNEQFF.

The CDR3 DNA is TGTGCCAGCAGTGAATACGTCGCGGTAAACACTGAAGCTTTCTTT. Translation: CASSEYVAVNTEAFF. The V gene is TRBV25-1, the J gene TRBJ1-1, with unresolved D. The germline V gene has CDR1 MGHDK and CDR2 SYGVNS. V lost 0 bases and J 2 bases, leaving 10 bases between the germline ends. The CDR3 has 15 amino acids.

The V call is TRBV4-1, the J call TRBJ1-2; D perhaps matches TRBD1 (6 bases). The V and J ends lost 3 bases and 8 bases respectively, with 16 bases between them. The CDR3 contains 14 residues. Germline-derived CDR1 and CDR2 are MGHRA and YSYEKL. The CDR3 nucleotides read TGCGCCAGCAGCCAGGGTACACAGGGTAGAGGCTACACCTTC. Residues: CASSQGTQGRGYTF.

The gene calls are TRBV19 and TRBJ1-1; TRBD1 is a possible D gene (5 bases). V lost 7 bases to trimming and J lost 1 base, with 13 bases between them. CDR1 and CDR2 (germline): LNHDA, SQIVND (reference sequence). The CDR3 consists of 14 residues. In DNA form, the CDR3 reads TGTGCCAGTACTAACGACAGAGCGAACACTGAAGCTTTCTTT. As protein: CASTNDRANTEAFF. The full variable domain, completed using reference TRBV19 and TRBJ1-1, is DGGITQSPKYLFRKEGQNVTLSCEQNLNHDAMYWYRQDPGQGLRLIYYSQIVNDFQKGDIAEGYSVSREKKESFPLTVTSAQKNPTAFYLCASTNDRANTEAFFGQGTRLTVV.

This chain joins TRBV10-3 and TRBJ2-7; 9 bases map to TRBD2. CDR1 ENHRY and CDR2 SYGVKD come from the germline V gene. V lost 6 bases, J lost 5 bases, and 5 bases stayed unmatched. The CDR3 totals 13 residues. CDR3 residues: CAISVAGVNEQYF. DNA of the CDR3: TGTGCCATCAGCGTAGCGGGAGTCAACGAGCAGTACTTC.

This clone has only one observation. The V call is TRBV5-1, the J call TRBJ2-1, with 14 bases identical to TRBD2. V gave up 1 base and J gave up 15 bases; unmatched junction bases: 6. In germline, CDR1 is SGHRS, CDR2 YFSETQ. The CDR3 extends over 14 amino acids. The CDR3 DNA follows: TGCGCCAGCAGCTTGTCGGGGACTAGCGGGGGTGCGTTCTTC. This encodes CASSLSGTSGGAFF.

This CDR3 is CASSLSGTGADTQYF. The CDR3 nucleotides read TGCGCCAGCAGCTTATCCGGGACAGGGGCCGATACGCAGTATTTT. The V gene is TRBV5-1, the J gene TRBJ2-3, with TRBD1 matching over 10 bases. This CDR3 region has 15 residues. Looked up from germline, CDR1 is SGHRS and CDR2 is YFSETQ. V shed 2 bases, J shed 6 bases, and the junction held 6 bases outside the gene matches.

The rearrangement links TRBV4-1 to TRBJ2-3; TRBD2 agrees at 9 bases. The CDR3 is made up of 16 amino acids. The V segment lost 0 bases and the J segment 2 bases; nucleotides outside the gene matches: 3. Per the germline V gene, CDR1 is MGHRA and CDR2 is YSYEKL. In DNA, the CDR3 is TGCGCCAGCAGCCAAGACGGACTAGCGATCACAGATACGCAGTATTTT. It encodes CASSQDGLAITDTQYF.

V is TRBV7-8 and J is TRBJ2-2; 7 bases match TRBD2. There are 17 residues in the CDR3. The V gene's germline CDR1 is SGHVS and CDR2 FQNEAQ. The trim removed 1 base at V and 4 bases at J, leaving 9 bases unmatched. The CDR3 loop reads CASSLEKAGASTGELFF. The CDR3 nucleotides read TGTGCCAGCAGCTTAGAAAAGGCGGGAGCGAGCACCGGGGAGCTGTTTTTT.

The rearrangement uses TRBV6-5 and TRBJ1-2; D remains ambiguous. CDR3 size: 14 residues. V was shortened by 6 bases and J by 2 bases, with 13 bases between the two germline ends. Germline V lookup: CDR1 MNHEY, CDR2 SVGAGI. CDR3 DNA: TGTGCCAGCAGCCGAGCCTACGTAAACTATGGCTACACCTTC. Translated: CASSRAYVNYGYTF.

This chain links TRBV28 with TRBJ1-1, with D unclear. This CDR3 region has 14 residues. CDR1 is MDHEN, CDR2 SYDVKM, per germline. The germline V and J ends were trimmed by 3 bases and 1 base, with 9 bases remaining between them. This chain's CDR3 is CASSLADWNTEAFF. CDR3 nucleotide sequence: TGTGCCAGCAGTTTGGCCGACTGGAACACTGAAGCTTTCTTT. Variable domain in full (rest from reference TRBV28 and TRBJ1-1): DVKVTQSSRYLVKRTGEKVFLECVQDMDHENMFWYRQDPGLGLRLIYFSYDVKMKEKGDIPEGYSVSREKKERFSLILESASTNQTSMYLCASSLADWNTEAFFGQGTRLTVV.

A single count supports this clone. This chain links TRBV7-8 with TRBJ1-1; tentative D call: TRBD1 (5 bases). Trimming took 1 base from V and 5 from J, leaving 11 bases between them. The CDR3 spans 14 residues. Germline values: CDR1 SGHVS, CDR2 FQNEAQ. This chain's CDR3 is CASSLGPGLTEAFF. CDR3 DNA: TGTGCCAGCAGCTTAGGGCCAGGGCTAACTGAAGCTTTCTTT.

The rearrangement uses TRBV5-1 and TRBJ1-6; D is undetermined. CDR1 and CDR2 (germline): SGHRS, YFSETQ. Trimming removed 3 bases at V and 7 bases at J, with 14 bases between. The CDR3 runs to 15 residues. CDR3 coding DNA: TGCGCCAGCAGCTCCCACACAGCTGACAATTCACCCCTCCACTTT. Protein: CASSSHTADNSPLHF. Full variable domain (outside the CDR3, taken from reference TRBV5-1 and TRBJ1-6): KAGVTQTPRYLIKTRGQQVTLSCSPISGHRSVSWYQQTPGQGLQFLFEYFSETQRNKGNFPGRFSGRQFSNSRSEMNVSTLELGDSALYLCASSSHTADNSPLHFGNGTRLTVT.

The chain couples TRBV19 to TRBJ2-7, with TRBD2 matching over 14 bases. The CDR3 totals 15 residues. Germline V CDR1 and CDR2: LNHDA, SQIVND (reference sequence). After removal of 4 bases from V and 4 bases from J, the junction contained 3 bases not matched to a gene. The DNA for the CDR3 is TGTGCCAGTAGTACCCGACTAGCGGGAGGGTACGAGCAGTACTTC. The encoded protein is CASSTRLAGGYEQYF.

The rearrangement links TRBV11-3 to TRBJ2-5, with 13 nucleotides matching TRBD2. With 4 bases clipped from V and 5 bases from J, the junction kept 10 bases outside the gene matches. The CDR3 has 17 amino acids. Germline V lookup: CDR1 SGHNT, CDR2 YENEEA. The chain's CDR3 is CASSSGLAGSLQETQYF. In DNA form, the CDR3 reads TGTGCCAGCAGCTCGGGACTAGCGGGGTCGTTACAGGAGACCCAGTACTTC.

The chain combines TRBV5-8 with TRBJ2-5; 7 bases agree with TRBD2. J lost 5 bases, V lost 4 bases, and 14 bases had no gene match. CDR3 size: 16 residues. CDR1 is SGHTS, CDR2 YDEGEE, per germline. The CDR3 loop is CASSPGRAFLRETQYF. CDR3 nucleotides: TGTGCCAGCAGCCCGGGGAGGGCATTCCTACGGGAGACCCAGTACTTC.

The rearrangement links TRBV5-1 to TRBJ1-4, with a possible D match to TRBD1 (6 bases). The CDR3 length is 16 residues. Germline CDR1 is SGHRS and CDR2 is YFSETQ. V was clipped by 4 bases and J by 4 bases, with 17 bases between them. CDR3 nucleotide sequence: TGCGCCAGCAGCCCGAAAGTACAGGGTAATAATGAAAAACTGTTTTTT. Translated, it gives CASSPKVQGNNEKLFF.

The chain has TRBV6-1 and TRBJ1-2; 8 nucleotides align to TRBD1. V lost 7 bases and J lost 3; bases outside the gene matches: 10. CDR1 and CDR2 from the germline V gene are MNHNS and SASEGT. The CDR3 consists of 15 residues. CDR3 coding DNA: TGTGCCAGCACTCTCCCTGCAGGGGGCGACTATGGCTACACCTTC. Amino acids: CASTLPAGGDYGYTF.

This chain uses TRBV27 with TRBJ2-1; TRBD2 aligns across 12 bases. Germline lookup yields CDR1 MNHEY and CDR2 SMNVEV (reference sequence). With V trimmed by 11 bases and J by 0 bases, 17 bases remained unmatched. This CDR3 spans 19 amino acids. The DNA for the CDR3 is TGTGCCGGGACTCTGGAGACTAGCGGGAGATCAAGCTCCTACAATGAGCAGTTCTTC. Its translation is CAGTLETSGRSSSYNEQFF.

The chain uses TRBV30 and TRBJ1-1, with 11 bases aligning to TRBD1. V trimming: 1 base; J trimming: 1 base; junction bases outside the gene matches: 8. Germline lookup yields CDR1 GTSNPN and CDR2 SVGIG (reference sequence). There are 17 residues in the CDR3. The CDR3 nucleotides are TGTGCCTGGAGTGCTTGGACAGGGGGCGGCAAGAACACTGAAGCTTTCTTT. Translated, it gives CAWSAWTGGGKNTEAFF.

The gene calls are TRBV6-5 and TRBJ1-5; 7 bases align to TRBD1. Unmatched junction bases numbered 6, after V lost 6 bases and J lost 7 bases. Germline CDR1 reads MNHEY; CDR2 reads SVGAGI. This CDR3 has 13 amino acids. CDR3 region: CASSRGQLQPQHF. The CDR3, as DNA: TGTGCCAGCAGCAGGGGACAGTTGCAGCCCCAGCATTTT.

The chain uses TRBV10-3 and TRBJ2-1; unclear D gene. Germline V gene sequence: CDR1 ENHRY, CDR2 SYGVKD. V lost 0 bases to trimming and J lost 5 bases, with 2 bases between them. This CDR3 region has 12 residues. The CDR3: CAISESDNEQFF. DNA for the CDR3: TGTGCCATCAGTGAGTCCGACAATGAGCAGTTCTTC.

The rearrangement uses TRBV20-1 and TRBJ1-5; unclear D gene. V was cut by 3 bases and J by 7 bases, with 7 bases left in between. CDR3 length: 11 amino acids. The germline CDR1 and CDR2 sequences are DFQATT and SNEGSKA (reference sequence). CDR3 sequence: CSASGQQPQHF. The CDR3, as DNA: TGCAGTGCTAGTGGGCAACAGCCCCAGCATTTT.